The clone carrying this TCR beta chain was counted at least ten times. Its antigen remains unidentified. Trimming removed 5 bases from V and 1 base from J; junction bases left unmatched: 4. The CDR3 totals 15 residues. This record belongs to a study of response to subunit inactivated influenza vaccine. Whole-study findings and limits: Authors suggested each seasonal flu vaccination may recruit only limited numbers of new T cells.

Each CDR3 protein gets one entry after TCRdb re-called the RT-PCR reads with MiXCR. Among hundreds of thousands of distinct CDR3 sequences, 12% to 15% were seen once, and the ten largest hold approximately 7.6%. The gene calls are TRBV12-3 or TRBV12-4 and TRBJ2-1; 8 nucleotides align to TRBD2. The sample was PBMCs from blood, taken 14 days before vaccination. The sequence came from a man in his fifties who received an inactivated influenza vaccine. CDR3 region: CASSVLAGSYNEQFF. CDR3 DNA: TGTGCCAGCAGTGTCTTAGCGGGGTCCTACAATGAGCAGTTCTTC.